These 21 T cell receptor beta chains came from one sample sequenced in a study of blood T cell repertoires in COVID-19. The repertoire was sequenced with immunoSEQ multiplex PCR; TCRdb's copy has only in-frame clones and lacks some. This table has some 130,000 clones, 75% to 90% appearing once. The sequencing input was peripheral blood. These receptors originate from a man in his fifties or sixties with COVID-19, enrolled during active disease.

J is TRBJ1-1 and V is TRBV5-1; D is undetermined. The germline CDR1 and CDR2 sequences are SGHRS and YFSETQ. This CDR3 is built from 14 residues. Trimming took 0 bases from V and 1 from J, leaving 7 bases between them. The CDR3 spells CASSLVTKNTEAFF. CDR3 coding DNA: TGCGCCAGCAGCTTGGTAACAAAGAACACTGAAGCTTTCTTT.

The rearrangement links TRBV7-2 to TRBJ2-3, with a weak D call TRBD2 (6 bases). Trimming shortened V by 1 base and J by 4 bases, and 12 bases separated the two germline ends. CDR3 length: 15 amino acids. Germline loops: CDR1 SGHTA, CDR2 FQGNSA. CDR3 coding DNA: TGTGCCAGCAGCTTAGTACCGGAGGGTGCAGATACGCAGTATTTT. This encodes CASSLVPEGADTQYF.

The V gene is TRBV27, the J gene TRBJ2-5, with 9 bases lining up with TRBD1. From germline, CDR1 is MNHEY and CDR2 SMNVEV (reference sequence). CDR3 size: 14 residues. With V trimmed by 5 bases and J by 5 bases, 6 bases remained unmatched. In DNA, the CDR3 is TGTGCCAGCAGTCAACAGGGGGCTTGGGAGACCCAGTACTTC. Its translation is CASSQQGAWETQYF.

The V call is TRBV6-4, the J call TRBJ2-3; a weak D match, TRBD1 (6 bases). Germline CDR1 MRHNA, CDR2 SNTAGT. Trimming shortened V by 0 bases and J by 3 bases, and 7 bases separated the two germline ends. CDR3 size: 14 residues. DNA of the CDR3: TGTGCCAGCAGTGACTCACAGGGAACAGATACGCAGTATTTT. It codes for CASSDSQGTDTQYF.

CDR3 bases: TGTGCCAGCAGTTCTTACAACGTGGCTAATGAAAAACTGTTTTTT. Protein product: CASSSYNVANEKLFF. This chain joins TRBV11-2 and TRBJ1-4; no firm D call. Germline-derived CDR1 and CDR2 are SGHAT and FQNNGV. This CDR3 contains 15 residues. V gave up 6 bases and J gave up 3 bases, with 14 bases separating them.

The chain couples TRBV7-9 to TRBJ1-3; 9 bases line up with TRBD1. The germline V gene encodes CDR1 SEHNR and CDR2 FQNEAQ (reference sequence). The CDR3 extends over 19 amino acids. The V gene end was trimmed by 4 bases and the J gene end by 0 bases; junction bases not matched to a gene: 13. This CDR3 reads CASSSPPGQGPFSGNTIYF. Here the CDR3 DNA reads TGTGCCAGCAGCTCTCCTCCGGGACAGGGTCCCTTCTCTGGAAACACCATATATTTT.

V is TRBV6-5 and J is TRBJ1-1; D is perhaps TRBD1 (6 bases). The CDR3 contains 14 residues. Trimming took 5 bases from V and 5 from J, leaving 15 bases between them. The germline gives CDR1 MNHEY, CDR2 SVGAGI. DNA for the CDR3: TGTGCCAGCAGTCTTGGGGGGGGCCCGACTGAAGCTTTCTTT. This encodes CASSLGGGPTEAFF.

The chain joins TRBV5-6 to TRBJ2-7, with no clear D. Germline CDR1 reads SGHDT; CDR2 reads YYEEEE. Trimming left V 4 bases short and J 0 bases short, with 11 bases between. CDR3 size: 14 residues. For the CDR3, the DNA is TGTGCCAGCAGCCTCGGGTCGGGCTCCTACGAGCAGTACTTC. The encoded protein is CASSLGSGSYEQYF.

V and J are TRBV6-2 or TRBV6-3 and TRBJ1-2; no clear D gene. V gave up 1 base and J gave up 2 bases, with 8 bases separating them. The CDR3 runs 14 residues. Germline CDR1 reads MNHEY; CDR2 reads SVGEGT. In DNA form, the CDR3 reads TGTGCCAGCAGTTACTTGTTAGAAAACTATGGCTACACCTTC. Translation gives CASSYLLENYGYTF.

This sequence joins TRBV5-5 and TRBJ1-1, with D unclear. V lost 4 bases, J lost 1 base, and 17 bases lay in between. Germline CDR1 is SGHKS and CDR2 is YYEKEE (reference sequence). There are 16 residues in the CDR3. CDR3 nucleotides: TGTGCCAGCAGCCACTCACGGTTCGGTGGGAACACTGAAGCTTTCTTT. This sequence encodes CASSHSRFGGNTEAFF.

This clone was seen just once. The chain combines TRBV5-1 with TRBJ2-5; TRBD1 aligns across 8 bases. The CDR3 spans 14 residues. J was trimmed by 2 bases and V by 4 bases; bases with no gene match: 4. Looked up from germline, CDR1 is SGHRS and CDR2 is YFSETQ. The CDR3 reads CASSPDRGQETQYF. CDR3 DNA sequence: TGCGCCAGCAGCCCCGACAGGGGTCAAGAGACCCAGTACTTC.

The chain links TRBV19 to TRBJ2-1; TRBD2 matches at 9 bases. Germline-derived CDR1 and CDR2 are LNHDA and SQIVND (reference sequence). The CDR3 extends over 16 amino acids. Trimming took 5 bases from V and 6 from J; bases not matched to a gene: 11. CDR3 sequence (DNA): TGTGCCAGTAGTCCCCGGGCGGGGGGGCACCTCAATGAGCAGTTCTTC. This translates into CASSPRAGGHLNEQFF.

The chain has TRBV30 and TRBJ1-2, with D tentatively TRBD1 (5 bases). Germline CDR1 and CDR2: GTSNPN and SVGIG (reference sequence). Trimming removed 1 base from V and 8 bases from J, with 17 bases in between. CDR3 length equals 14 residues. In DNA form, the CDR3 reads TGTGCCTGGAGTGCAGGGCGGTCTGTAGGCGGCTACACCTTC. It translates to CAWSAGRSVGGYTF.

This chain links TRBV9 with TRBJ2-2; 11 positions agree with TRBD1. Germline V gene lookup returns CDR1 SGDLS and CDR2 YYNGEE. The CDR3 is made up of 15 amino acids. V was clipped by 4 bases and J by 6 bases; unmatched bases: 5. The CDR3 is CASSSRDRGAGELFF. DNA for the CDR3: TGTGCCAGCAGCTCCCGGGACAGGGGGGCCGGGGAGCTGTTTTTT.

This chain joins TRBV10-3 and TRBJ2-7, with D unresolved. The CDR3 consists of 11 residues. Germline CDR1 reads ENHRY; CDR2 reads SYGVKD. Trimming took off 2 bases at V and 6 bases at J, with 5 bases between the two ends. The CDR3 loop reads CAISEGPEQYF. The CDR3 DNA reads TGTGCCATCAGTGAGGGGCCCGAGCAGTACTTC.

The table lists this clone with a count of one. The genes are TRBV6-6 and TRBJ2-1, with 8 bases that match TRBD1. Trimming took 5 bases from V and 5 from J; bases not matched to a gene: 11. CDR1 MNHNY and CDR2 SVGAGI come from the germline V gene (reference sequence). This CDR3 has 16 amino acids. In DNA, the CDR3 is TGTGCCAGCAGTGCAACGTCCGGGACAGGCCACAATGAGCAGTTCTTC. Translated: CASSATSGTGHNEQFF.

In DNA, the CDR3 is TGTGCCAGCTATGGGACAGCTCTTGGGTCGGCTGAAGCTTTCTTT. This gives the protein CASYGTALGSAEAFF. This chain uses TRBV2 with TRBJ1-1; TRBD1 matches 7 bases. CDR3 size: 15 residues. The trim removed 8 bases at V and 6 bases at J, leaving 15 bases unmatched. Germline CDR1 SNHLY, CDR2 FYNNEI.

This clone was observed a single time. V and J are TRBV5-1 and TRBJ2-5; a possible D gene is TRBD1 (5 bases). V was pared by 0 bases and J by 5 bases, with 11 bases between. This CDR3 is built from 14 residues. The germline CDR1 and CDR2 sequences are SGHRS and YFSETQ. CDR3 region: CASSLAAGMETQYF. The DNA of the CDR3 is TGCGCCAGCAGCTTGGCTGCAGGGATGGAGACCCAGTACTTC.

This chain links TRBV28 with TRBJ1-4; D is possibly TRBD1 (6 bases). V lost 7 bases to trimming and J lost 6 bases, with 15 bases between them. Germline V lookup: CDR1 MDHEN, CDR2 SYDVKM. The CDR3 is made up of 14 amino acids. The CDR3, as DNA: TGTGCCAGCATGACAGGAAATGGCTATGAAAAACTGTTTTTT. The encoded protein is CASMTGNGYEKLFF.

This clone was detected once. CDR3 protein: CASSRGTPLETEAFF. DNA of the CDR3: TGTGCCAGCAGCCGAGGGACTCCGCTAGAGACTGAAGCTTTCTTT. The chain couples TRBV7-6 to TRBJ1-1; the D gene is possibly TRBD1 (5 bases). CDR1 and CDR2 (germline): SGHVS, FNYEAQ. Trimming cost V 5 bases and J 5 bases, with 18 bases left between them. The CDR3 contains 15 residues.

The chain combines TRBV19 with TRBJ1-6; 7 bases match TRBD1. CDR1 is LNHDA, CDR2 SQIVND, per germline (reference sequence). Trimming at V came to 6 bases and at J to 1 base, leaving 6 bases not matched to a gene. This CDR3 has 16 amino acids. The CDR3 is CASRPDRESYNSPLHF. The DNA for the CDR3 is TGTGCCAGTAGACCAGACAGGGAGTCCTATAATTCACCCCTCCACTTT.